The clone carrying this TCR beta chain was observed a few times. TCRdb independently ran MiXCR on the 5' RACE reads; one entry per CDR3 protein. The sample has more than 60,000 distinct CDR3 sequences, around 12% seen once. Germline CDR1 SGHDT, CDR2 YYEEEE. This CDR3 has 18 residues. V shed 3 bases and J shed 0 bases, with 21 bases lying between them. The source of the sample is a study of early T cells in non-severe SARS-CoV-2 infection. V is TRBV5-6 and J is TRBJ2-5; possibly TRBD1 for D (6 bases). Sequencing used whole blood, obtained at baseline. This sequence originates from an adult who was a healthcare worker with PCR-confirmed SARS-CoV-2 infection or an uninfected control (not recorded which). The donor label of this sample is uncertain. The CDR3 is CASSSTGHQTLYQETQYF. The CDR3, as DNA: TGTGCCAGCAGCTCCACGGGACACCAGACCCTGTACCAAGAGACCCAGTACTTC.